These 32 T cell receptor beta chains came from one sample sequenced in a study of OX40 agonist ivuxolimab in advanced cancers. The method was immunoSEQ multiplex PCR; TCRdb's version includes in-frame clones alone and lacks a portion of them. This table has about 33,000 clones, approximately 90% appearing once. The sequencing used CD4+ or CD8+ T cells sorted from blood, collected in a trial of the OX40 agonist ivuxolimab. The receptors were gathered from an adult with an advanced solid tumor such as melanoma, head and neck, liver or kidney cancer.

The rearrangement joins TRBV5-6 to TRBJ2-6; 8 nucleotides align to TRBD1. The CDR3 totals 16 residues. J was trimmed by 4 bases and V by 3 bases; bases with no gene match: 6. The germline CDR1 and CDR2 sequences are SGHDT and YYEEEE. The CDR3 nucleotides read TGTGCCAGCAGCTCGACAGGGGTGAGAGGGGCCAACGTCCTGACTTTC. Its protein is CASSSTGVRGANVLTF.

The chain recombines TRBV5-1 with TRBJ2-7; D possibly corresponds to TRBD1 (6 bases). The V and J ends lost 0 bases and 0 bases respectively, with 25 bases between them. Germline V gene sequence: CDR1 SGHRS, CDR2 YFSETQ. This CDR3 is built from 20 residues. The DNA for the CDR3 is TGCGCCAGCAGCTTGGGGGCCCGGGACAATACAGGCTTAAGCTCCTACGAGCAGTACTTC. This sequence encodes CASSLGARDNTGLSSYEQYF.

The V and J genes are TRBV19 and TRBJ1-5; no clear D. The CDR3 contains 15 residues. Germline V gene sequence: CDR1 LNHDA, CDR2 SQIVND (reference sequence). V was clipped by 2 bases and J by 0 bases, with 8 bases between them. CDR3 DNA sequence: TGTGCCAGTAGTATAAGGTATAATAGCAATCAGCCCCAGCATTTT. Protein product: CASSIRYNSNQPQHF.

The V call is TRBV6-1, the J call TRBJ2-7; no reliable D call. CDR1 is MNHNS and CDR2 is SASEGT in the germline V gene. The length of the CDR3 is 13 residues. V shed 0 bases and J shed 6 bases, with 9 bases lying between them. The CDR3 reads CASSEALTGEQYF. CDR3 nucleotide sequence: TGTGCCAGCAGTGAAGCTCTGACGGGCGAGCAGTACTTC.

This chain joins TRBV6-1 and TRBJ1-5, with unresolved D. The CDR3 contains 13 residues. CDR1 MNHNS and CDR2 SASEGT come from the germline V gene. Trimming removed 5 bases at V and 6 bases at J, with 11 bases between. Here the CDR3 DNA reads TGTGCCAGCAGTCGACAAGGAATTCAGCCCCAGCATTTT. Its translation is CASSRQGIQPQHF.

The V call is TRBV19, the J call TRBJ2-3; TRBD2 agrees at 10 bases. The germline V gene encodes CDR1 LNHDA and CDR2 SQIVND (reference sequence). The CDR3 runs 16 residues. The V segment lost 5 bases and the J segment 1 base; nucleotides outside the gene matches: 6. The CDR3 DNA follows: TGTGCCAGTAGTTCACAAACTAGCGGGGGCACAGATACGCAGTATTTT. Translation gives CASSSQTSGGTDTQYF. Based on the CDR3 plus reference TRBV19 and TRBJ2-3, the full variable domain is DGGITQSPKYLFRKEGQNVTLSCEQNLNHDAMYWYRQDPGQGLRLIYYSQIVNDFQKGDIAEGYSVSREKKESFPLTVTSAQKNPTAFYLCASSSQTSGGTDTQYFGPGTRLTVL.

The gene calls are TRBV25-1 and TRBJ2-1, with D unclear. The germline V gene encodes CDR1 MGHDK and CDR2 SYGVNS. The CDR3 spans 16 residues. V dropped 3 bases and J dropped 2 bases, with 14 bases sitting between them. The CDR3 spells CASSDPSAQTYNEQFF. The CDR3 nucleotides are TGTGCCAGCAGTGACCCGAGCGCGCAGACCTACAATGAGCAGTTCTTC. The entire variable domain, with the rest obtained from reference TRBV25-1 and TRBJ2-1, is as follows: EADIYQTPRYLVIGTGKKITLECSQTMGHDKMYWYQQDPGMELHLIHYSYGVNSTEKGDLSSESTVSRIRTEHFPLTLESARPSHTSQYLCASSDPSAQTYNEQFFGPGTRLTVL.

This chain connects TRBV28 to TRBJ1-1; 10 bases are a match to TRBD1. This CDR3 has 15 amino acids. The V gene end was trimmed by 3 bases and the J gene end by 4 bases; junction bases not matched to a gene: 5. The germline gives CDR1 MDHEN, CDR2 SYDVKM. This CDR3 is CASSFQTGGPTEAFF. The DNA of the CDR3 is TGTGCCAGCAGTTTCCAGACAGGGGGCCCCACTGAAGCTTTCTTT.

The chain couples TRBV5-1 to TRBJ2-5, with 10 bases that match TRBD2. V lost 3 bases, J lost 2 bases, and 7 bases stayed unmatched. Per germline, CDR1 SGHRS and CDR2 YFSETQ. The CDR3 is 16 amino acids. CDR3 sequence: CASSSLLAGAQETQYF. DNA of the CDR3: TGCGCCAGCAGCTCCCTTCTAGCGGGGGCGCAAGAGACCCAGTACTTC.

V usage is TRBV6-6 and J usage is TRBJ2-5; a possible D gene is TRBD1 (6 bases). Deletions cut 3 bases from V and 5 bases from J, with 16 bases between. The germline V gene has CDR1 MNHNY and CDR2 SVGAGI (reference sequence). The CDR3 extends over 15 amino acids. This chain's CDR3 is CASSYPDSLWETQYF. The CDR3 coding sequence is TGTGCCAGCAGTTATCCGGACAGCCTCTGGGAGACCCAGTACTTC.

This chain links TRBV7-9 with TRBJ2-7; 8 bases are a match to TRBD2. CDR3 length: 14 amino acids. The germline CDR1 and CDR2 sequences are SEHNR and FQNEAQ (reference sequence). The V gene end was trimmed by 4 bases and the J gene end by 3 bases; junction bases not matched to a gene: 5. The DNA of the CDR3 is TGTGCCAGCAGCTCGGGACTAGGAGGCTACGAGCAGTACTTC. The encoded protein is CASSSGLGGYEQYF.

The chain combines TRBV6-6 with TRBJ1-3; no reliable D call. CDR1 is MNHNY, CDR2 SVGAGI, per germline (reference sequence). V lost 9 bases, J lost 4 bases, and 10 bases lay in between. This CDR3 has 12 amino acids. The CDR3 nucleotides read TGTGCCAGTTCGGGGTCGGGAAACACCATATATTTT. This encodes CASSGSGNTIYF.

The chain has TRBV2 and TRBJ1-2; maybe TRBD1 (6 bases). CDR3 length: 10 amino acids. Germline V gene data show CDR1 as SNHLY and CDR2 as FYNNEI. Deletions cut 11 bases from V and 5 bases from J, with 9 bases between. CDR3 bases: TGTGCCGGAGGGACATATGGCTACACCTTC. Encoded protein: CAGGTYGYTF.

The J gene is TRBJ1-1, the V gene TRBV4-3; TRBD1 agrees at 8 bases. The germline gives CDR1 LGHNA, CDR2 YSLEER. The V and J ends lost 4 bases and 5 bases, in that order; junction bases with no gene match: 9. The CDR3 totals 15 residues. As DNA, the CDR3 is TGCGCCAGCAGCCCGGCCGACAGGGGTAGAACTGAAGCTTTCTTT. As protein: CASSPADRGRTEAFF.

This chain joins TRBV29-1 and TRBJ2-3; D gene unclear. In germline, CDR1 is SQVTM, CDR2 ANQGSEA. The CDR3 length is 14 residues. V lost 2 bases and J 6 bases, leaving 15 bases between the germline ends. CDR3 bases: TGCAGCGTTGAACCCCCACGGCGCCCGGATACGCAGTATTTT. This codes for CSVEPPRRPDTQYF.

This clone came up once. The chain links TRBV11-2 to TRBJ2-2, with TRBD1 matching 8 bases. The CDR3 is 14 residues long. From germline, CDR1 is SGHAT and CDR2 FQNNGV. V lost 1 base, J lost 8 bases, and 3 bases stayed unmatched. CDR3 amino acids: CASSLVRGPGELFF. The CDR3 DNA reads as TGTGCCAGCAGCTTAGTCAGGGGGCCTGGGGAGCTGTTTTTT.

This rearrangement joins TRBV28 to TRBJ1-2; tentative D call: TRBD1 (5 bases). The length of the CDR3 is 13 residues. CDR1 MDHEN and CDR2 SYDVKM come from the germline V gene. V gave up 10 bases and J gave up 0 bases, with 12 bases separating them. The CDR3 sequence: CAIEMTANYGYTF. The CDR3 DNA follows: TGTGCCATCGAGATGACAGCTAACTATGGCTACACCTTC.

The rearrangement links TRBV18 to TRBJ2-7, with D maybe TRBD2 (6 bases). CDR1 is KGHSH and CDR2 is LQKENI in the germline V gene. The CDR3 extends over 14 amino acids. Trimming cost V 3 bases and J 3 bases, with 12 bases left between them. The CDR3 sequence: CASSPLDSGYEQYF. In DNA form, the CDR3 reads TGTGCCAGCTCACCCCTGGATAGCGGCTACGAGCAGTACTTC.

The chain is built from TRBV5-1 and TRBJ1-1; D ambiguous. The CDR3 runs 14 residues. Trimming took 4 bases from V and 1 from J, leaving 11 bases between them. The V gene's germline CDR1 is SGHRS and CDR2 YFSETQ. The CDR3 DNA reads TGCGCCAGCAGCCTATCGGCAGCGAACACTGAAGCTTTCTTT. Protein: CASSLSAANTEAFF.

The V and J genes are TRBV4-1 and TRBJ1-4, with D possibly matching TRBD1 (6 bases). CDR3 length equals 15 residues. Trimming left V 1 base short and J 7 bases short, with 13 bases between. CDR1 and CDR2 from the germline V gene are MGHRA and YSYEKL. CDR3 region: CASSQGGRGGEKLFF. DNA of the CDR3: TGCGCCAGCAGCCAAGGGGGCAGGGGAGGTGAAAAACTGTTTTTT.

This rearrangement joins TRBV2 to TRBJ2-3; D possibly uses TRBD1 or TRBD2 (5 bases each). The CDR3 covers 20 residues. Germline loops: CDR1 SNHLY, CDR2 FYNNEI. With 3 bases removed from V and 0 bases from J, the gap between germline ends came to 25 bases. CDR3 residues: CASSDPGTFSLSNSTDTQYF. The DNA of the CDR3 is TGTGCCAGCAGTGATCCCGGGACCTTTTCCCTTAGTAATAGCACAGATACGCAGTATTTT.

The rearrangement uses TRBV7-9 and TRBJ1-1; unclear D gene. The CDR3 sequence is 13 residues long. The ends were cut back, 3 bases at V and 2 bases at J, with 7 bases in the middle. CDR1 is SEHNR, CDR2 FQNEAQ, per germline (reference sequence). This CDR3 reads CASSFNSNTEAFF. CDR3 nucleotides: TGTGCCAGCAGCTTTAACAGCAACACTGAAGCTTTCTTT.

This clone showed up just a few times. The CDR3 region is CASSLATGGADEQYF. The CDR3 nucleotides are TGTGCCAGCAGCTTAGCTACAGGGGGCGCCGACGAGCAGTACTTC. This chain joins TRBV7-2 and TRBJ2-7; 9 bases match TRBD1. The CDR3 consists of 15 residues. CDR1 is SGHTA and CDR2 is FQGNSA in the germline V gene. V trimming: 0 bases; J trimming: 5 bases; junction bases outside the gene matches: 5.

In regard to this clone: A read error may produce the germline difference seen at one junction end. V usage is TRBV6-5 and J usage is TRBJ1-5; 7 positions agree with TRBD1. The CDR3 is made up of 13 amino acids. From germline, CDR1 is MNHEY and CDR2 SVGAGI. CDR3 residues: CASRGQRDQLQHF. CDR3 nucleotides: TGTGCCAGCAGGGGACAGAGAGATCAGCTCCAGCATTTT.

The chain is built from TRBV2 and TRBJ1-1, with 8 bases that match TRBD1. CDR1 and CDR2 from the germline V gene are SNHLY and FYNNEI. V lost 5 bases and J lost 0; bases outside the gene matches: 8. The CDR3 loop spans 16 amino acids. CDR3 amino acids: CASSPGTGLMNTEAFF. The CDR3, as DNA: TGTGCCAGCAGTCCTGGGACAGGTCTCATGAACACTGAAGCTTTCTTT.

This chain connects TRBV10-3 to TRBJ1-5, with unresolved D. This CDR3 is built from 14 residues. CDR1 and CDR2 from the germline V gene are ENHRY and SYGVKD. The V gene lost 6 bases and the J gene lost 2 bases, with 11 bases spanning the gap. The CDR3 DNA sequence: TGTGCCATCAGAGGTTCTAGGGGCAATCAGCCCCAGCATTTT. Its translation is CAIRGSRGNQPQHF.

This clone was observed a single time. The chain uses TRBV5-1 and TRBJ2-1; 9 positions match TRBD2. The V gene's germline CDR1 is SGHRS and CDR2 YFSETQ. Trimming cost V 1 base and J 6 bases; bases outside gene matches: 8. This CDR3 comprises 16 residues. CDR3 nucleotides: TGCGCCAGCAGCTTGACTTTGGGCGGGGGGGCCAATGAGCAGTTCTTC. Its translation is CASSLTLGGGANEQFF.

The chain couples TRBV7-9 to TRBJ2-5, with D perhaps matching TRBD1 or TRBD2 (5 bases each). The CDR3 sequence is 15 residues long. With 8 bases removed from V and 5 bases from J, the gap between germline ends came to 21 bases. CDR1 is SEHNR and CDR2 is FQNEAQ in the germline V gene (reference sequence). DNA for the CDR3: TGTGCCAGCGTCGCTTCCGCGGGTTGGGGGGAGACCCAGTACTTC. It is translated as CASVASAGWGETQYF.

The chain has TRBV7-2 and TRBJ2-7; D possibly corresponds to TRBD2 (5 bases). The CDR3 is 15 amino acids. Germline V gene sequence: CDR1 SGHTA, CDR2 FQGNSA. V lost 1 base and J 0 bases, leaving 10 bases between the germline ends. The CDR3 sequence: CASSLVDSSSYEQYF. The CDR3 DNA sequence: TGTGCCAGCAGCTTAGTGGACTCTAGCTCCTACGAGCAGTACTTC.

This clone was seen only once. The CDR3 DNA reads as TGTGCCAGTAGTTTGGGGCGGGCCAGGGCCCTCAATCAGCCCCAGCATTTT. It encodes CASSLGRARALNQPQHF. The chain is built from TRBV19 and TRBJ1-5; maybe TRBD1 (5 bases). Trimming pared 5 bases from V and 3 bases from J, leaving 20 bases between. Germline CDR1 LNHDA, CDR2 SQIVND (reference sequence). CDR3 length: 17 amino acids.

The chain employs TRBV6-1 and TRBJ1-1; D perhaps matches TRBD1 (5 bases). The CDR3 extends over 14 amino acids. Trimming shortened V by 8 bases and J by 1 base, and 14 bases separated the two germline ends. Germline lookup yields CDR1 MNHNS and CDR2 SASEGT. CDR3 residues: CASLKLGGNTEAFF. In DNA, the CDR3 is TGTGCCAGCCTTAAATTGGGGGGGAACACTGAAGCTTTCTTT.

The CDR3 protein is CASSYQQGSYNEQFF. As DNA, the CDR3 is TGTGCCAGCAGTTATCAACAGGGGTCCTACAATGAGCAGTTCTTC. The chain uses TRBV7-3 and TRBJ2-1, with 7 bases matching TRBD1. V dropped 6 bases and J dropped 1; count of bases not matched to a gene: 6. CDR3 size: 15 residues. Germline CDR1 reads SGHTA; CDR2 reads FQGTGA.